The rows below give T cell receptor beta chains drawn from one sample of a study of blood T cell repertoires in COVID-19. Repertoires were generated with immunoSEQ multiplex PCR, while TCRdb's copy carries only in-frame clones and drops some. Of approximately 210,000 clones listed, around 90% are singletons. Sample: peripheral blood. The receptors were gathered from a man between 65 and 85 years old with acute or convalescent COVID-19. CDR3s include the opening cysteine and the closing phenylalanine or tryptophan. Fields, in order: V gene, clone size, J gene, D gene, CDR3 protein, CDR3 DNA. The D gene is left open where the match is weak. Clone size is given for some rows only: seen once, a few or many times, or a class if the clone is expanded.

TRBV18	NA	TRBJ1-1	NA	CASSPREWDTEAFF	TGTGCCAGCTCACCAAGGGAGTGGGACACTGAAGCTTTCTTT
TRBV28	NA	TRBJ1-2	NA	CASSSYPFNTF	TGTGCCAGCAGTTCCTATCCCTTTAACACCTTC
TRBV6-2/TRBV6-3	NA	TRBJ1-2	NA	CASSSPAGISYGYTF	TGTGCCAGCAGTTCCCCCGCAGGGATCTCCTATGGCTACACCTTC
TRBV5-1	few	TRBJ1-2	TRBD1	CASSLASRGSDYGYTF	TGCGCCAGCAGCTTGGCCTCCAGGGGGAGCGACTATGGCTACACCTTC
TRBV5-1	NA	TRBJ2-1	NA	CASSLQASYNEQFF	TGCGCCAGCAGCTTGCAGGCATCCTACAATGAGCAGTTCTTC
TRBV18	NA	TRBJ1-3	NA	CASSPLSVSGNTIYF	TGTGCCAGCTCACCACTGTCTGTCTCTGGAAACACCATATATTTT
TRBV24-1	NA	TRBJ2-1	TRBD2	CATSDSGTSGVNEQFF	TGTGCCACCAGTGATTCCGGGACTAGCGGGGTTAATGAGCAGTTCTTC
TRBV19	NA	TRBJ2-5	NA	CATSGGTYQETQYF	TGTGCCACCAGTGGGGGGACCTACCAAGAGACCCAGTACTTC
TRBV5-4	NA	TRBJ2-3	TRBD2	CASSRTSGSTDTQYF	TGTGCCAGCAGCCGAACTAGCGGGAGCACAGATACGCAGTATTTT
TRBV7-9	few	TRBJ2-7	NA	CASSAQGGHEQYF	TGTGCCAGCAGCGCCCAGGGGGGCCACGAGCAGTACTTC
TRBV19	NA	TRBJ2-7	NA	CASSIRDTDYEQYF	TGTGCCAGTTCCATCCGGGACACAGACTACGAGCAGTACTTC
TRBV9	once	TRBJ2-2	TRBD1	CASNLGTANTGELFF	TGTGCCAGCAACCTCGGGACAGCGAACACCGGGGAGCTGTTTTTT
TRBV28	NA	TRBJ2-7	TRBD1	CASKLTGPLYEQYF	TGTGCCAGCAAATTGACAGGGCCTCTATACGAGCAGTACTTC
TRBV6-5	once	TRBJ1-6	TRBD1	CASRGQGPRGPLHF	TGTGCCAGCAGAGGACAGGGGCCGCGAGGCCCCCTCCACTTT
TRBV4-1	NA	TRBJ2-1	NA	CASSSTPTFNNEQFF	TGCGCCAGCAGCTCAACACCGACTTTCAACAATGAGCAGTTCTTC
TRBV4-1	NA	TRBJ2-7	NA	CASSQVVQGTYEQYF	TGCGCCAGCAGCCAAGTCGTGCAGGGGACGTACGAGCAGTACTTC
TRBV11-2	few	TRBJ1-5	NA	CASSEGVNQPQHF	TGTGCCAGCAGCGAGGGAGTGAATCAGCCCCAGCATTTT
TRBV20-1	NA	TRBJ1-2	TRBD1	CSASPGQGNGYTF	TGCAGTGCTAGTCCGGGACAGGGGAATGGCTACACCTTC
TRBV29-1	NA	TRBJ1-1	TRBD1	CSTRQGNTEAFF	TGCAGCACCCGACAGGGGAACACTGAAGCTTTCTTT
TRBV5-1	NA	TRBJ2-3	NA	CASSLGVRGGPTDTQYF	TGCGCCAGCAGCTTGGGTGTCAGGGGAGGGCCAACAGATACGCAGTATTTT
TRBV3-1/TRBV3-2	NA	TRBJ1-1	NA	CASSSYRAEAFF	TGTGCCAGCAGCTCCTACAGGGCTGAAGCTTTCTTT
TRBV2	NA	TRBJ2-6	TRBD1	CASSVTGGGSGANVLTF	TGTGCCAGCAGCGTTACAGGGGGTGGGTCTGGGGCCAACGTCCTGACTTTC
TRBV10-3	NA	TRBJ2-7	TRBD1	CAIRAGGYEQYF	TGTGCCATCAGAGCAGGGGGCTACGAGCAGTACTTC
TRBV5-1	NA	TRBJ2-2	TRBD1	CASSLAQGANTGELFF	TGCGCCAGCAGCTTGGCCCAGGGGGCAAACACCGGGGAGCTGTTTTTT
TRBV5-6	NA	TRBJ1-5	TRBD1	CASSLGQGEQPQHF	TGTGCCAGCAGCTTGGGACAGGGGGAGCAGCCCCAGCATTTT
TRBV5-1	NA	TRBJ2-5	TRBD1	CASSFSQGAGETQYF	TGCGCCAGCAGCTTTAGTCAGGGGGCAGGGGAGACCCAGTACTTC
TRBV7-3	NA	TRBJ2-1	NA	CASSTNIWNEQFF	TGTGCCAGCAGCACTAATATATGGAATGAGCAGTTCTTC
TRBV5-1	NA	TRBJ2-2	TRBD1	CASSIRTGSTGELFF	TGCGCCAGCAGCATCCGGACAGGGAGTACCGGGGAGCTGTTTTTT
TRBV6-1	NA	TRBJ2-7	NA	CASSEIQGGFPYEQYF	TGTGCCAGCAGTGAAATTCAGGGCGGCTTCCCCTACGAGCAGTACTTC
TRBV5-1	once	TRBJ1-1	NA	CASSLERGTEAFF	TGCGCCAGCAGCTTGGAAAGGGGGACTGAAGCTTTCTTT
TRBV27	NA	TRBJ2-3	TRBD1	CASSPGQGADTQYF	TGTGCCAGCAGTCCAGGACAGGGGGCAGATACGCAGTATTTT
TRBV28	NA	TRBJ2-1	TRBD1	CASSLLDRVDNEQFF	TGTGCCAGCAGTTTATTGGACAGGGTCGACAATGAGCAGTTCTTC
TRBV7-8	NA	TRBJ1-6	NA	CASSLGTLNANSPLHF	TGTGCCAGCAGCCTCGGGACACTTAACGCCAATTCACCCCTCCACTTT
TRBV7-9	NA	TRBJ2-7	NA	CASSSLTVPIYEQYF	TGTGCCAGCAGCTCCCTGACAGTTCCGATCTACGAGCAGTACTTC
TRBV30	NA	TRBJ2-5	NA	CAWSPLRGRGRETQYF	TGTGCCTGGAGTCCATTACGGGGCAGGGGTCGGGAGACCCAGTACTTC
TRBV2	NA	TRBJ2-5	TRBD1	CASRTGLVETQYF	TGTGCCAGCAGGACAGGGTTAGTGGAGACCCAGTACTTC
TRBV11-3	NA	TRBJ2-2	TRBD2	CASSFSGRAGGELFF	TGTGCCAGCAGCTTTAGCGGGAGAGCTGGCGGGGAGCTGTTTTTT
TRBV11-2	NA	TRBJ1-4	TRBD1	CASSSSGGKEKLFF	TGTGCCAGCAGCTCTTCAGGGGGCAAGGAAAAACTGTTTTTT
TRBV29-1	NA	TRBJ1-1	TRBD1	CSVSTGGTEAFF	TGCAGCGTGTCAACAGGGGGGACTGAAGCTTTCTTT
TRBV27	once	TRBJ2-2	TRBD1	CASSVILGTGAGELFF	TGTGCCAGCAGTGTCATCCTCGGGACAGGGGCTGGGGAGCTGTTTTTT
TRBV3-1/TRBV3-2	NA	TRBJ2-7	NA	CASSQWREAYEQYF	TGTGCCAGCAGCCAGTGGCGGGAAGCCTACGAGCAGTACTTC
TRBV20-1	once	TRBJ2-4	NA	CSASLGGAKNIQYF	TGCAGTGCCAGTCTAGGCGGAGCAAAAAACATTCAGTACTTC
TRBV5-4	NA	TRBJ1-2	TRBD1	CASSLQGGEGYGYTF	TGTGCCAGCAGCTTGCAAGGGGGCGAAGGGTATGGCTACACCTTC
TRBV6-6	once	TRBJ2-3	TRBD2	CASTPGGTDTQYF	TGTGCCAGCACCCCCGGGGGGACAGATACGCAGTATTTT
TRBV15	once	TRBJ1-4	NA	CATSPQQGRLFF	TGTGCCACCAGTCCTCAACAGGGACGACTGTTTTTT
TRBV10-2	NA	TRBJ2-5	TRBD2	CASRLAGVETQYF	TGCGCCAGCAGATTAGCGGGGGTGGAGACCCAGTACTTC
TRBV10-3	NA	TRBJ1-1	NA	CAISEQGERPEAFF	TGTGCCATCAGTGAACAGGGAGAACGGCCTGAAGCTTTCTTT
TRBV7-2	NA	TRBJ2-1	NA	CASSLAGVYNEQFF	TGTGCCAGCAGCTTAGCGGGAGTTTACAATGAGCAGTTCTTC
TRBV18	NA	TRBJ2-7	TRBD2	CASSPPGTSGPREQYF	TGTGCCAGCTCACCACCTGGGACTAGCGGTCCCCGCGAGCAGTACTTC
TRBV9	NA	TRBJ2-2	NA	CASSVTGAPNTGELFF	TGTGCCAGCAGCGTAACTGGGGCCCCGAACACCGGGGAGCTGTTTTTT
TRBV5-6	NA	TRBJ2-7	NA	CASSLAPSGAGGHEQYF	TGTGCCAGCAGCTTGGCCCCATCTGGGGCCGGCGGCCACGAGCAGTACTTC